The 14 T cell receptor beta chains listed next were all sequenced from one sample in a study of blood T cell repertoires in COVID-19. Using immunoSEQ multiplex PCR, the repertoire was profiled, and TCRdb retains in-frame clones only, with some absent. The top ten hold just under 9% of the sample, which has 130,000 to 150,000 clones, approximately 80% seen once. The sample taken for sequencing was peripheral blood. The origin of the receptors is a woman aged 80 or over in a cohort sampled during active or convalescent COVID-19.

The CDR3 nucleotides are TGCGCCAGCAGCCTAGGGACTAGCGGGGCCGGGACCCAGTACTTC. As protein: CASSLGTSGAGTQYF. This chain joins TRBV5-1 and TRBJ2-5; 13 nucleotides line up with TRBD2. Germline CDR1 and CDR2: SGHRS and YFSETQ. This CDR3 comprises 15 residues. With V trimmed by 4 bases and J by 7 bases, 7 bases remained unmatched. Combining the CDR3 with reference TRBV5-1 and TRBJ2-5 gives the whole variable domain KAGVTQTPRYLIKTRGQQVTLSCSPISGHRSVSWYQQTPGQGLQFLFEYFSETQRNKGNFPGRFSGRQFSNSRSEMNVSTLELGDSALYLCASSLGTSGAGTQYFGPGTRLLVL.

This rearrangement joins TRBV7-9 to TRBJ1-1; D is undetermined. Germline CDR1 SEHNR, CDR2 FQNEAQ (reference sequence). V gave up 5 bases and J gave up 0 bases, with 13 bases separating them. The CDR3 runs to 15 residues. The DNA of the CDR3 is TGTGCCAGCAGCGCCCAGCGCTTCATGAACACTGAAGCTTTCTTT. This sequence encodes CASSAQRFMNTEAFF.

Written as DNA, the CDR3 is TGTGCCAGCAGCCAATCGGGACTTCAGAACACCGGGGAGCTGTTTTTT. Amino acid sequence: CASSQSGLQNTGELFF. This sequence joins TRBV3-1 (or the pseudogene TRBV3-2) and TRBJ2-2, with a tentative D call TRBD2 (6 bases). Germline assignment: CDR1 LGHDT and CDR2 YNNKEL (reference sequence). There are 16 residues in the CDR3. Trimming left V 2 bases short and J 1 base short, with 11 bases between.

This clone has just one count. The chain joins TRBV9 to TRBJ2-3; unclear D gene. This CDR3 is 13 amino acids long. CDR1 SGDLS and CDR2 YYNGEE come from the germline V gene. V was trimmed by 4 bases and J by 2 bases, leaving 8 bases between them. The CDR3 region has the DNA TGTGCCAGCAGCCCCAGTTACACAGATACGCAGTATTTT. Translation: CASSPSYTDTQYF.

This rearrangement joins TRBV25-1 to TRBJ1-2, with D maybe TRBD1 (5 bases). The germline V gene has CDR1 MGHDK and CDR2 SYGVNS. The CDR3 is made up of 14 amino acids. V shed 5 bases and J shed 4 bases, with 14 bases lying between them. CDR3 residues: CASSRGSGFYGYTF. CDR3 nucleotides: TGTGCCAGCAGTAGGGGATCAGGTTTCTATGGCTACACCTTC.

The chain couples TRBV4-2 to TRBJ1-2; D is possibly TRBD1 (5 bases). From germline, CDR1 is LGHNA and CDR2 YNFKEQ. This CDR3 comprises 15 residues. V lost 1 base to trimming and J lost 4 bases, with 13 bases between them. CDR3 in amino acids: CASSQASLGVYGYTF. The CDR3 DNA reads as TGTGCCAGCAGCCAAGCGAGCTTAGGGGTCTATGGCTACACCTTC.

The chain combines TRBV7-2 with TRBJ1-6; D gene unclear. The CDR3 has 15 residues. The germline V and J ends were trimmed by 5 bases and 8 bases, with 16 bases remaining between them. Germline V gene sequence: CDR1 SGHTA, CDR2 FQGNSA. The chain's CDR3 is CASSPGAALDSPLHF. The DNA for the CDR3 is TGTGCCAGCAGCCCCGGAGCAGCTCTGGATTCACCCCTCCACTTT.

This clone came up once. V and J are TRBV2 and TRBJ2-3, with 14 nucleotides matching TRBD2. Germline V CDR1 and CDR2: SNHLY, FYNNEI. The CDR3 consists of 16 residues. With 6 bases clipped from V and 9 bases from J, the junction kept 11 bases outside the gene matches. Here the CDR3 reads CASSDRLAGGLGTQYF. Here the CDR3 DNA reads TGTGCCAGCAGCGATAGACTAGCGGGGGGGCTGGGGACGCAGTATTTT.

Only one count was recorded for this clone. This chain joins TRBV4-1 and TRBJ1-5, with D maybe TRBD1 (5 bases). The V and J ends lost 4 bases and 3 bases respectively, with 13 bases between them. The CDR3 covers 15 residues. The germline V gene has CDR1 MGHRA and CDR2 YSYEKL. The CDR3 DNA reads as TGCGCCAGCAGCCGCCAAACAGGACCCAATCAGCCCCAGCATTTT. It encodes CASSRQTGPNQPQHF.

This rearrangement joins TRBV9 to TRBJ2-1; D might be TRBD1 (6 bases). CDR1 and CDR2 from the germline V gene are SGDLS and YYNGEE. The CDR3 runs to 13 residues. Trimming took 4 bases from V and 7 from J, leaving 12 bases between them. The DNA for the CDR3 is TGTGCCAGCAGCCGGGACATGGGGAATGAGCAGTTCTTC. It codes for CASSRDMGNEQFF.

This sequence joins TRBV12-2 and TRBJ1-5; TRBD1 is taken as the D call from the table, unchecked against the DNA. TRBV12-2 is a pseudogene segment. The CDR3 extends over 19 amino acids. The CDR3 loop reads CASRLPKRTGGPHNQPQHF. The CDR3 DNA reads TGTGCAAGTCGCTTACCAAAACGGACAGGGGGCCCCCACAATCAGCCCCAGCATTTT.

This sequence joins TRBV6-2 or TRBV6-3 and TRBJ1-2; 7 nucleotides line up with TRBD1. Germline values: CDR1 MNHEY, CDR2 SVGEGT. J lost 6 bases, V lost 4 bases, and 11 bases had no gene match. This CDR3 is 15 amino acids long. CDR3: CASSSRTGDINGYTF. CDR3 bases: TGTGCCAGCAGTTCCCGAACAGGGGATATCAATGGCTACACCTTC.

The J gene is TRBJ2-3, the V gene TRBV20-1; possible D gene TRBD1, 6 bases. CDR3 length: 13 amino acids. Per the germline V gene, CDR1 is DFQATT and CDR2 is SNEGSKA (reference sequence). The V gene lost 3 bases and the J gene lost 8 bases, with 15 bases spanning the gap. CDR3 loop: CSASLARGGTQYF. For the CDR3, the DNA is TGCAGTGCTAGTCTAGCCAGGGGTGGTACGCAGTATTTT.

This chain uses TRBV15 with TRBJ1-6, with D maybe TRBD1 (5 bases). Germline lookup yields CDR1 LNHNV and CDR2 YYDKDF (reference sequence). This CDR3 has 14 amino acids. With 3 bases removed from V and 6 bases from J, the gap between germline ends came to 9 bases. CDR3 sequence (DNA): TGTGCCACCAGCAGGGGGGGGATTAATTCACCCCTCCACTTT. Translating gives CATSRGGINSPLHF.